The subject of this entry is one TCR beta chain. Its antigen remains unknown. This sample stems from a study of cytomegalovirus exposure and HLA in healthy donors. General study findings and limits: An analysis done earlier found most TCR beta V segments productive about 90% or about 30% of the time. Follow-up analysis later connected one missense variant in DCLRE1C with trimming of TCR beta V- and J-genes. Roughly uniform depth of sequencing across donors was assumed in presence/absence analyses. The later analysis indicated that the majority of CMV-associated TCR beta chains appeared HLA-restricted.

CDR1 is SGHAT, CDR2 FQNNGV, per germline. V lost 6 bases and J lost 8; bases outside the gene matches: 7. CDR3 size: 14 residues. This PCR relied on a set of 60 Vbeta primers and 13 Jbeta primers. Assay: immunoSEQ multiplex PCR; the TCRdb copy retains only in-frame clones and omits some. The data hold around 200,000 clones, with about three quarters observed a single time. This rearrangement joins TRBV11-2 to TRBJ1-6; 7 bases line up with TRBD1. The clonotype was recovered from a woman aged 60-70 years in good health and CMV-seropositive. Sequences were obtained from PBMCs. The CDR3, as DNA: TGTGCCAGCAGTGGGGACAGATCTTATTCACCCCTCCACTTT. This translates into CASSGDRSYSPLHF.